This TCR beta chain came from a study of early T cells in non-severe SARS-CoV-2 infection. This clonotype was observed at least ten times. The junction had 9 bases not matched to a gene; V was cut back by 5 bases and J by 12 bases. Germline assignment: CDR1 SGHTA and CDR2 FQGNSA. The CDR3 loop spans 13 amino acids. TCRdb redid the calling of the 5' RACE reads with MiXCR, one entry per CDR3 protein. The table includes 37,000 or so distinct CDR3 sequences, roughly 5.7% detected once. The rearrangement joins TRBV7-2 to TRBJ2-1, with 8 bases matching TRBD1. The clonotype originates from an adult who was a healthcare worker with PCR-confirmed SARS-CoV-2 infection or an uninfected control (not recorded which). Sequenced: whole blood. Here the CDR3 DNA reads TGTGCCAGCAGCCCGATCCCAGGGGGCGTGCAGTTCTTC. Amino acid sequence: CASSPIPGGVQFF.